This T cell receptor beta chain comes out of a study of control samples from healthy donors and cancer patients. Libraries were prepared by immunoSEQ multiplex PCR; TCRdb keeps only in-frame clonotypes and omits some of them. The table has some 120,000 clones, around nine tenths seen once. Germline values: CDR1 MNHNS, CDR2 SASEGT. This CDR3 contains 17 residues. With 1 base removed from V and 0 bases from J, the gap between germline ends came to 13 bases. V and J are TRBV6-1 and TRBJ2-1; D might be TRBD2 (7 bases). This TCR was sampled from a woman aged 70-85 years in good health. Sequencing used blood. CDR3 in DNA: TGTGCCAGCAGTGAAGATCAAGGGGGGGGCTCCTACAATGAGCAGTTCTTC. It yields the protein CASSEDQGGGSYNEQFF.